Below, 13 T cell receptor beta chains from the same sample are listed, as sequenced in a study of T cells after posttransplantation cyclophosphamide. Cyclophosphamide on days +3 and +4 followed busulfan-fludarabine conditioning and a marrow graft. The repertoire was sequenced with immunoSEQ multiplex PCR; TCRdb's copy has only in-frame clones and lacks some. Of approximately 17,000 clones listed, around nine tenths are singletons. This sample comprised CD4+ T cells sorted from blood, obtained after allogeneic stem cell transplant with posttransplant cyclophosphamide. The receptors come from a male patient aged 60 to 75 who received an allogeneic stem cell transplant from a related donor and was CMV-positive. Some T cells could come from the graft donor.

The rearrangement uses TRBV6-5 and TRBJ1-6; TRBD1 aligns across 10 bases. This CDR3 spans 14 amino acids. With V trimmed by 6 bases and J by 9 bases, 5 bases remained unmatched. Germline assignment: CDR1 MNHEY and CDR2 SVGAGI. The CDR3 DNA sequence: TGTGCCAGCAGCCCCGACAGGGGGCTTTCACCCCTCCACTTT. Translation: CASSPDRGLSPLHF.

Concerning this clone itself: Within the sample, other DNA sequences also encode this same CDR3. This sequence joins TRBV7-6 and TRBJ2-7; 7 bases are a match to TRBD2. Unmatched junction bases numbered 13, after V lost 5 bases and J lost 0 bases. Per germline, CDR1 SGHVS and CDR2 FNYEAQ. The CDR3 runs 17 residues. CDR3 nucleotide sequence: TGTGCCAGCAGCCGACTGAGCGGGACTACGAGCTCCTACGAGCAGTACTTC. As protein: CASSRLSGTTSSYEQYF.

The CDR3 is CASSYSTGQETQYF. In DNA, the CDR3 is TGTGCCAGCAGCTACTCGACAGGGCAAGAGACCCAGTACTTC. The chain recombines TRBV7-2 with TRBJ2-5, with 7 bases aligning to TRBD1. The trim removed 4 bases at V and 2 bases at J, leaving 4 bases unmatched. The V gene's germline CDR1 is SGHTA and CDR2 FQGNSA. This CDR3 has 14 amino acids.

The rearrangement links TRBV6-5 to TRBJ1-4; 8 bases are a match to TRBD1. The J segment lost 11 bases and the V segment lost 5 bases, leaving 7 bases of the junction unmatched. Germline assignment: CDR1 MNHEY and CDR2 SVGAGI. The CDR3 spans 13 residues. The DNA of the CDR3 is TGTGCCAGCAGTGACCAACAGGGGGAGAAACTGTTTTTT. Translated, it gives CASSDQQGEKLFF.

The chain uses TRBV28 and TRBJ2-7; 7 nucleotides line up with TRBD1. There are 13 residues in the CDR3. V trimming: 5 bases; J trimming: 4 bases; junction bases outside the gene matches: 5. Germline CDR1 is MDHEN and CDR2 is SYDVKM. The CDR3 DNA is TGTGCCAGCAGTATCGGGACAGTATACGAGCAGTACTTC. Protein sequence: CASSIGTVYEQYF.

This chain uses TRBV2 with TRBJ2-5; 9 bases agree with TRBD1. The last part of the DNA fits TRBJ2-7 better; the J call may be wrong. The germline gives CDR1 SNHLY, CDR2 FYNNEI. CDR3 length: 13 residues. The CDR3 DNA follows: TGTGCCAGCACCCGGGACAGGGACTACGAGCAGTACTTC. Translation: CASTRDRDYEQYF.

This chain connects TRBV13 to TRBJ2-1, with D maybe TRBD1 (6 bases). The CDR3 has 15 amino acids. Deletions cut 5 bases from V and 7 bases from J, with 18 bases between. CDR1 and CDR2 from the germline V gene are PRHDT and FYEKMQ (reference sequence). The chain's CDR3 is CASSPPLGARNEQFF. The CDR3, as DNA: TGTGCCAGCAGCCCCCCGCTGGGGGCGCGGAATGAGCAGTTCTTC.

In this sample, this clone turned up a few times. The chain joins TRBV9 to TRBJ2-3; 8 nucleotides line up with TRBD2. Trimming cost V 1 base and J 5 bases; bases outside gene matches: 6. Per germline, CDR1 SGDLS and CDR2 YYNGEE. The CDR3 is 15 amino acids. The CDR3 nucleotides read TGTGCCAGCAGCGTACTCGGGGGGGCTGGAGATACGCAGTATTTT. It yields the protein CASSVLGGAGDTQYF.

This sequence joins TRBV9 and TRBJ2-7; TRBD1 agrees at 7 bases. Germline V gene sequence: CDR1 SGDLS, CDR2 YYNGEE. Trimming took 2 bases from V and 0 from J; bases not matched to a gene: 8. CDR3 length equals 16 residues. In DNA form, the CDR3 reads TGTGCCAGCAGCGTCGAGGGGACAGCCCTCTCCTACGAGCAGTACTTC. Translating it yields CASSVEGTALSYEQYF.

The chain carries TRBV19 and TRBJ1-1; 7 nucleotides match TRBD1. The CDR3 has 15 amino acids. Looked up from germline, CDR1 is LNHDA and CDR2 is SQIVND (reference sequence). V lost 0 bases and J lost 7; bases outside the gene matches: 8. The CDR3 region is CASSIERGRKVEAFF. The CDR3 DNA sequence: TGTGCCAGTAGTATAGAAAGGGGGCGGAAGGTTGAAGCTTTCTTT.

The J gene is TRBJ2-5, the V gene TRBV7-3; D is ambiguous. Looked up from germline, CDR1 is SGHTA and CDR2 is FQGTGA. The V gene lost 5 bases and the J gene lost 5 bases, with 12 bases spanning the gap. This CDR3 is 13 amino acids long. The CDR3 nucleotides read TGTGCCAGCAGCACCGCCCCCCGGGAGACCCAGTACTTC. Its protein is CASSTAPRETQYF.

The chain is built from TRBV5-4 and TRBJ1-3; the D gene is possibly TRBD1 (6 bases). Trimming cost V 4 bases and J 8 bases, with 13 bases left between them. CDR3 length equals 13 residues. Germline V CDR1 and CDR2: SGHNT, YYREEE (reference sequence). The CDR3: CASSMQGSDTIYF. CDR3 nucleotides: TGTGCCAGCAGCATGCAGGGGTCGGACACCATATATTTT.

This sequence joins TRBV29-1 and TRBJ1-1, with D perhaps matching TRBD1 (5 bases). The CDR3 runs 14 residues. CDR1 is SQVTM and CDR2 is ANQGSEA in the germline V gene. V gave up 3 bases and J gave up 0 bases, with 11 bases separating them. CDR3 region: CSVDLTGMNTEAFF. The DNA of the CDR3 is TGCAGCGTTGATCTTACAGGAATGAACACTGAAGCTTTCTTT.